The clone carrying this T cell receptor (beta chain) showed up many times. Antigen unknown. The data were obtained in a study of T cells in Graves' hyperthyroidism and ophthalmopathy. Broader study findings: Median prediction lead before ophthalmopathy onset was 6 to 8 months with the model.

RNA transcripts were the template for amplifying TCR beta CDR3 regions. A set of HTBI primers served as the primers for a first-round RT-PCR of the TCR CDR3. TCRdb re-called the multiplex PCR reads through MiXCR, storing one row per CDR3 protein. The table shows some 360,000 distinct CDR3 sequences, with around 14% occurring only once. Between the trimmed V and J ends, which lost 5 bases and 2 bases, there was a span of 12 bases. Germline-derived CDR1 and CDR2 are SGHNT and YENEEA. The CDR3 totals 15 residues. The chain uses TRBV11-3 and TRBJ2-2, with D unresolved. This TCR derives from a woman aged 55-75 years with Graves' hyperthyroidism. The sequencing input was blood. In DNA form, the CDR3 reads TGTGCCAGCAGCCCCCGGTCTTCCAACACCGGGGAGCTGTTTTTT. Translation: CASSPRSSNTGELFF. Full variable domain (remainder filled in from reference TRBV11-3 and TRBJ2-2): EAGVVQSPRYKIIEKKQPVAFWCNPISGHNTLYWYLQNLGQGPELLIRYENEEAVDDSQLPKDRFSAERLKGVDSTLKIQPAELGDSAVYLCASSPRSSNTGELFFGEGSRLTVL.